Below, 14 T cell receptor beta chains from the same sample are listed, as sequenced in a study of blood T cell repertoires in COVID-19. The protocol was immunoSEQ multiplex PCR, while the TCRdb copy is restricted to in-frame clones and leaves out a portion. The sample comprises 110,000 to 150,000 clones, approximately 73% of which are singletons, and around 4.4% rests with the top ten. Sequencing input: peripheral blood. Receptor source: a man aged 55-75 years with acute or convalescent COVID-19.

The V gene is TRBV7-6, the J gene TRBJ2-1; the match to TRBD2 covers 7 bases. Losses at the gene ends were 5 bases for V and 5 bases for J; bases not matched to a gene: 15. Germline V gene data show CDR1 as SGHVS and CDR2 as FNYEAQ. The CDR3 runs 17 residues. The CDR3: CASSRKGRGENNNEQFF. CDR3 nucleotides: TGTGCCAGCAGCCGTAAAGGCCGGGGGGAAAACAACAATGAGCAGTTCTTC. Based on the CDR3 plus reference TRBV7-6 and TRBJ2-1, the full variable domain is GAGVSQSPRYKVTKRGQDVALRCDPISGHVSLYWYRQALGQGPEFLTYFNYEAQQDKSGLPNDRFSAERPEGSISTLTIQRTEQRDSAMYRCASSRKGRGENNNEQFFGPGTRLTVL.

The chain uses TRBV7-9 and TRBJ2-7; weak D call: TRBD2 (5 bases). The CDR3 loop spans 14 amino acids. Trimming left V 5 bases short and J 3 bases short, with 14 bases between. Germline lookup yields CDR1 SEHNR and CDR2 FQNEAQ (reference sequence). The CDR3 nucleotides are TGTGCCAGCAGCCCAAAGACTACCTTCTACGAGCAGTACTTC. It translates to CASSPKTTFYEQYF.

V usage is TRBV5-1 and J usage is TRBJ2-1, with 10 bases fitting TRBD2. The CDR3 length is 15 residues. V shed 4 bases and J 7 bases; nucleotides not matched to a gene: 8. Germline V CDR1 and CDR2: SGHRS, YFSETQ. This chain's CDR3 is CASSLTSGMSNEQFF. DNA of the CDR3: TGCGCCAGCAGCCTTACTAGCGGGATGAGTAATGAGCAGTTCTTC.

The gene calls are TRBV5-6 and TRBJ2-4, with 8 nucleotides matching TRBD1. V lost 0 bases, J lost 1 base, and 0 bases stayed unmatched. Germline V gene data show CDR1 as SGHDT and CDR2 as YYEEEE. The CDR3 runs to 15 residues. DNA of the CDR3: TGTGCCAGCAGCTTGGGACAGGGGGCCAAAAACATTCAGTACTTC. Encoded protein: CASSLGQGAKNIQYF.

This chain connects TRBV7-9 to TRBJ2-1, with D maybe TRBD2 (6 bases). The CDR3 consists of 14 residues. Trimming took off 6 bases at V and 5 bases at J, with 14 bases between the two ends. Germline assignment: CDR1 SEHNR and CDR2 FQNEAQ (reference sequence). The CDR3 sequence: CASRSRGGDNEQFF. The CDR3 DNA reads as TGTGCCAGCAGGTCTCGGGGAGGTGACAATGAGCAGTTCTTC. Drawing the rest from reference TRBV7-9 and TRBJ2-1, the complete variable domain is DTGVSQNPRHKITKRGQNVTFRCDPISEHNRLYWYRQTLGQGPEFLTYFQNEAQLEKSRLLSDRFSAERPKGSFSTLEIQRTEQGDSAMYLCASRSRGGDNEQFFGPGTRLTVL.

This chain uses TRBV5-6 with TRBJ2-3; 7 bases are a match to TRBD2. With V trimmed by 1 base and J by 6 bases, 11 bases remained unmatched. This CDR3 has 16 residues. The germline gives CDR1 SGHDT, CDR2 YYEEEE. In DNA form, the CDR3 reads TGTGCCAGCAGCTTGATTCGTCAAGCGGGACGTGATACGCAGTATTTT. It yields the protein CASSLIRQAGRDTQYF. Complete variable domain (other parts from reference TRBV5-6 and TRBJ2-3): DAGVTQSPTHLIKTRGQQVTLRCSPKSGHDTVSWYQQALGQGPQFIFQYYEEEERQRGNFPDRFSGHQFPNYSSELNVNALLLGDSALYLCASSLIRQAGRDTQYFGPGTRLTVL.

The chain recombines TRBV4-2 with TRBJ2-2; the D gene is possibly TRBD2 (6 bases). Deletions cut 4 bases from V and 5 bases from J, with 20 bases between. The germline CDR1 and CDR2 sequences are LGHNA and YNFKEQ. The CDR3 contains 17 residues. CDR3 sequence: CASSRSLGREGTGELFF. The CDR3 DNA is TGTGCCAGCAGCCGGTCGCTGGGGCGGGAAGGAACCGGGGAGCTGTTTTTT.

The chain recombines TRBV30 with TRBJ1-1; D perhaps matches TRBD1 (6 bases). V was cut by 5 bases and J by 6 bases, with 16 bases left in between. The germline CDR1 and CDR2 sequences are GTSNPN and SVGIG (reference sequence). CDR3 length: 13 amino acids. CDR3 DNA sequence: TGTGCCTGGTTACAGAAAAACAGGGCTGAAGCTTTCTTT. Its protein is CAWLQKNRAEAFF.

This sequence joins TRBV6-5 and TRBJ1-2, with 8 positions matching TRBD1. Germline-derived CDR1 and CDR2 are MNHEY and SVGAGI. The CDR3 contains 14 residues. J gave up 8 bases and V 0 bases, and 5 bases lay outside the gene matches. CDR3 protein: CASSYSNRGKGYTF. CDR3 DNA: TGTGCCAGCAGTTACTCGAACAGGGGGAAGGGCTACACCTTC.

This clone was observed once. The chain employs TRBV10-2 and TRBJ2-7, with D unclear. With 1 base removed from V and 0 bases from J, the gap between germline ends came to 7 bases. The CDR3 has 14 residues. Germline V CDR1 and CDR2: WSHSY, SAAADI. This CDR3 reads CASSELKSSYEQYF. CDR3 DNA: TGCGCCAGCAGTGAGTTGAAGAGCTCCTACGAGCAGTACTTC.

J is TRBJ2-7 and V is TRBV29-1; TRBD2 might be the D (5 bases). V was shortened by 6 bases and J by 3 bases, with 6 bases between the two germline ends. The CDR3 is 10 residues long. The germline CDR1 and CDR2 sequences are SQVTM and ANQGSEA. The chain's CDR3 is CSVLDYEQYF. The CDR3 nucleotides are TGCAGCGTACTAGACTACGAGCAGTACTTC.

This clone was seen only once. The CDR3 bases are TGTGCCAGCAGTTACGCGGGACTAACCGCCTACGAGCAGTACTTC. Its protein product is CASSYAGLTAYEQYF. V is TRBV6-5 and J is TRBJ2-7; 7 positions agree with TRBD2. With V trimmed by 2 bases and J by 2 bases, 6 bases remained unmatched. The CDR3 has 15 amino acids. Germline loops: CDR1 MNHEY, CDR2 SVGAGI.

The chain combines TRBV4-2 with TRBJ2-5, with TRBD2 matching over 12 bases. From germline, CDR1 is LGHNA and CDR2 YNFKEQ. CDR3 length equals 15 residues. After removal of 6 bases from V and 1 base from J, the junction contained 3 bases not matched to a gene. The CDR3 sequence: CASSRTSGTQETQYF. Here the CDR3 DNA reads TGTGCCAGCAGTCGGACTAGCGGGACCCAAGAGACCCAGTACTTC.

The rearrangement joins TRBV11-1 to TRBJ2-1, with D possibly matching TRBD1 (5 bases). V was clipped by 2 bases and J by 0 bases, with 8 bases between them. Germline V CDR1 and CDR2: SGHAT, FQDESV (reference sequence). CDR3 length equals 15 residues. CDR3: CASSLRQSSYNEQFF. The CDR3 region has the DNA TGTGCCAGCAGCTTAAGACAGAGCTCCTACAATGAGCAGTTCTTC.